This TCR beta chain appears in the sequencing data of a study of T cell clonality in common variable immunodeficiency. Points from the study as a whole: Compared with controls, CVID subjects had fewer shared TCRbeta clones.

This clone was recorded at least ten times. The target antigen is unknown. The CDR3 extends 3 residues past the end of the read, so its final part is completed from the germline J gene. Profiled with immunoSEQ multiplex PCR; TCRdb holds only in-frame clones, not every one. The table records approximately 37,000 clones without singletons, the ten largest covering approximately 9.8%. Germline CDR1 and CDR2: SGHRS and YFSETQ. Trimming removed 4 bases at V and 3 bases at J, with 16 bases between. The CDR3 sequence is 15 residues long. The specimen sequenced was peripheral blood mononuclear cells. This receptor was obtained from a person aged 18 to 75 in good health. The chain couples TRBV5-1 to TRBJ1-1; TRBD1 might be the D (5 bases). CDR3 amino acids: CASSTAGTVDTEAFF. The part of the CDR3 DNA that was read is TGCGCCAGCAGCACGGCGGGGACGGTCGACACTGAA. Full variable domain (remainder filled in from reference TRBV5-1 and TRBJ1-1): KAGVTQTPRYLIKTRGQQVTLSCSPISGHRSVSWYQQTPGQGLQFLFEYFSETQRNKGNFPGRFSGRQFSNSRSEMNVSTLELGDSALYLCASSTAGTVDTEAFFGQGTRLTVV.